This paragraph reports one T cell receptor beta chain. Its antigen remains unidentified. In germline, CDR1 is DFQATT, CDR2 SNEGSKA (reference sequence). V gave up 6 bases and J gave up 5 bases; unmatched junction bases: 7. This CDR3 is built from 12 residues. The data were obtained in a study of response to subunit inactivated influenza vaccine. Study conclusions and caveats: Authors suggested few new T cells are recruited by each seasonal influenza vaccination.

TCRdb reprocessed the RT-PCR reads via MiXCR and lists one record per CDR3 protein. Of some 570,000 distinct CDR3 sequences in the sample, around 11% were seen once. These same data were also listed under a study on T cells expressing NK-cell markers. That source reports: 5'RACE template switching built TCR beta cDNA with unique molecular identifiers. About 6 donors had dominant NKG2C+ clonotypes that comprised about 1.0-8% of their CD8+ T cells.

V usage is TRBV20-1 and J usage is TRBJ2-7; TRBD1 aligns across 7 bases. Sequencing was performed on PBMCs from blood, taken on the day of vaccination. The sequence was obtained from a man aged 45-65 years who received an inactivated influenza vaccine. The CDR3 DNA follows: TGCAGTGCGAATAGGGGGCAGAACGAGCAGTACTTC. Residues: CSANRGQNEQYF.